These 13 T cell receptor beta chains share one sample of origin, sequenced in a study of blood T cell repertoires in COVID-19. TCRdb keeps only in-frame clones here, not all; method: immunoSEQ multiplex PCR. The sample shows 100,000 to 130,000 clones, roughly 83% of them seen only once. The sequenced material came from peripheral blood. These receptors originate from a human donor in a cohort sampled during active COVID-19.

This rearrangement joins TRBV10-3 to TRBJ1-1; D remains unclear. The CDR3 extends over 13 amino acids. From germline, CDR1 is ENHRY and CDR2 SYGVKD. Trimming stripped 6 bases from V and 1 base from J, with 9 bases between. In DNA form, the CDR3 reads TGTGCCATCAGGATCCAGGCGAACACTGAAGCTTTCTTT. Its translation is CAIRIQANTEAFF.

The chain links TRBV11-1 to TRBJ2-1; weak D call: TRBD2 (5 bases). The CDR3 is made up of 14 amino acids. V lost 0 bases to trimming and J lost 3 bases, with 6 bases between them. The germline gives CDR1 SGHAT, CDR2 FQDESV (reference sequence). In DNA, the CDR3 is TGTGCCAGCAGCTTAGCAGAGGGCTACAATGAGCAGTTCTTC. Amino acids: CASSLAEGYNEQFF. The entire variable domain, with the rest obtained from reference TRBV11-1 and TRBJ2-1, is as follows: EAEVAQSPRYKITEKSQAVAFWCDPISGHATLYWYRQILGQGPELLVQFQDESVVDDSQLPKDRFSAERLKGVDSTLKIQPAELGDSAMYLCASSLAEGYNEQFFGPGTRLTVL.

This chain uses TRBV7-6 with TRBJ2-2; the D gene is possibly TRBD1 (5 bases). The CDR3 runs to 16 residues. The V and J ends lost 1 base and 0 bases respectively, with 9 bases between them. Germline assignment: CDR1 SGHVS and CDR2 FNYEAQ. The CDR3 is CASSLVAGPNTGELFF. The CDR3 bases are TGTGCCAGCAGCTTAGTGGCAGGGCCGAACACCGGGGAGCTGTTTTTT.

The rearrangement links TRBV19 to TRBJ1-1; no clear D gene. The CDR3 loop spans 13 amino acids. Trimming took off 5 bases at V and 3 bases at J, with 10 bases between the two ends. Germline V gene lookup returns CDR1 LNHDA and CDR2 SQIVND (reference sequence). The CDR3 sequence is CASSANRDTEAFF. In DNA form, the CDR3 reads TGTGCCAGTAGTGCGAATCGGGACACTGAAGCTTTCTTT. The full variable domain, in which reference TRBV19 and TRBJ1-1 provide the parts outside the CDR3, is DGGITQSPKYLFRKEGQNVTLSCEQNLNHDAMYWYRQDPGQGLRLIYYSQIVNDFQKGDIAEGYSVSREKKESFPLTVTSAQKNPTAFYLCASSANRDTEAFFGQGTRLTVV.

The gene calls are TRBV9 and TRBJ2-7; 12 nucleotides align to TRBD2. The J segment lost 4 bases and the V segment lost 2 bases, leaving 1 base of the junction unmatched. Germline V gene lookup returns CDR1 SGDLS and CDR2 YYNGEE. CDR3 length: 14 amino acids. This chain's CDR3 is CASSVTSGRYEQYF. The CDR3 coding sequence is TGTGCCAGCAGCGTGACTAGCGGGAGATACGAGCAGTACTTC.

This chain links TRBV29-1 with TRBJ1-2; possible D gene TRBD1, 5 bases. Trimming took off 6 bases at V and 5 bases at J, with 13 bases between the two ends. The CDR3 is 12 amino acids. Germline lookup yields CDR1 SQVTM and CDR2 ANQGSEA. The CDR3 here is CSVSRGSYGYTF. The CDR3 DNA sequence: TGCAGCGTGAGTAGGGGATCTTATGGCTACACCTTC. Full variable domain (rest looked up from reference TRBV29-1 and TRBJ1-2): SAVISQKPSRDICQRGTSLTIQCQVDSQVTMMFWYRQQPGQSLTLIATANQGSEATYESGFVIDKFPISRPNLTFSTLTVSNMSPEDSSIYLCSVSRGSYGYTFGSGTRLTVV.

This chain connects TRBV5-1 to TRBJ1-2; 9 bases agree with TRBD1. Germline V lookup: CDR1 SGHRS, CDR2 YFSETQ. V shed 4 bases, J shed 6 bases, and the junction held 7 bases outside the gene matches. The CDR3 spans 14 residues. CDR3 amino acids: CASSPGTGRDGYTF. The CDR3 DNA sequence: TGCGCCAGCAGCCCAGGGACAGGGAGGGATGGCTACACCTTC.

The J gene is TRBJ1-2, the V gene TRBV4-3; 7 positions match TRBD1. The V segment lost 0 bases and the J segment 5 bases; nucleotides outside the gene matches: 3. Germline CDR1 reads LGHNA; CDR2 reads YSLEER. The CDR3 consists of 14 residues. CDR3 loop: CASSQDLTGYGYTF. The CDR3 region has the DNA TGCGCCAGCAGCCAAGACCTGACAGGGTATGGCTACACCTTC.

The CDR3 reads CASSLELAGGPGEQFF. The DNA for the CDR3 is TGTGCCAGCAGCTTGGAACTAGCGGGAGGGCCAGGGGAGCAGTTCTTC. The chain carries TRBV5-4 and TRBJ2-1, with 13 bases that match TRBD2. Germline loops: CDR1 SGHNT, CDR2 YYREEE (reference sequence). Trimming took 0 bases from V and 10 from J; bases not matched to a gene: 7. The CDR3 is 16 residues long.

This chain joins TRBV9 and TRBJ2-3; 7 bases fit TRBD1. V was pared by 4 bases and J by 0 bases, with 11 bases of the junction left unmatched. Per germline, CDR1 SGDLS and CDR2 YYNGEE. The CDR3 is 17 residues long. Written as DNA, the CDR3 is TGTGCCAGCAGCCCACAGCACCGACAGGGAAGCACAGATACGCAGTATTTT. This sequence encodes CASSPQHRQGSTDTQYF.

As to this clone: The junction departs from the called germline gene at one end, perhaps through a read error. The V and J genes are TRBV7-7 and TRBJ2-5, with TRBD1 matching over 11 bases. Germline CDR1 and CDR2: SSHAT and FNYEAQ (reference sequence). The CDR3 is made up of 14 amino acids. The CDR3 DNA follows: TGTGCTAGCAGCTCCACAGGGACAGGGGGGACCCAGTACTTC. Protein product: CASSSTGTGGTQYF.

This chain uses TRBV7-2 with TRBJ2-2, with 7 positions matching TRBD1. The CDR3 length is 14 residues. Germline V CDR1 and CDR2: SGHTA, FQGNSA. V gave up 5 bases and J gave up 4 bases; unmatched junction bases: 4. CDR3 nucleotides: TGTGCCAGCAGCCCGGGACAGCCCACCGGGGAGCTGTTTTTT. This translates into CASSPGQPTGELFF. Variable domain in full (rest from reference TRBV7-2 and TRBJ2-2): GAGVSQSPSNKVTEKGKDVELRCDPISGHTALYWYRQSLGQGLEFLIYFQGNSAPDKSGLPSDRFSAERTGGSVSTLTIQRTQQEDSAVYLCASSPGQPTGELFFGEGSRLTVL.

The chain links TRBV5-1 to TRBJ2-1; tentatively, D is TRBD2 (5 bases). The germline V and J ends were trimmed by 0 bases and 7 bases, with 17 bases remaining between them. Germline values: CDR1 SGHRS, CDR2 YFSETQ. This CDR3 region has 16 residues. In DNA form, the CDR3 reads TGCGCCAGCAGCTTGGCCGCGGGTCTAGCTAGGAATGAGCAGTTCTTC. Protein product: CASSLAAGLARNEQFF.